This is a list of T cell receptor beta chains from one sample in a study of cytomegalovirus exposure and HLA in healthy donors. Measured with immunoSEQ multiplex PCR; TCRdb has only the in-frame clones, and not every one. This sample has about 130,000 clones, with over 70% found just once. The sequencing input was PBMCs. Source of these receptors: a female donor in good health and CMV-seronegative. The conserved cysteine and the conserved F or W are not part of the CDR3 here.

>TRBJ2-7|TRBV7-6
ASSPRTVHYEQY
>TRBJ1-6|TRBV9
ASSPRTGTRNSPLH
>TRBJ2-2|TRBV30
AWSAGQSYTGELF
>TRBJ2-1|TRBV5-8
ASSVGLAGVWGEQF
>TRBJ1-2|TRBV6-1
ASSVGVDDYGYT
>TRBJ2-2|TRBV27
ASSPGKSTGELF
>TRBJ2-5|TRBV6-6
ASCKTQETQY
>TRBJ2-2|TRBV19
ASRSIPGLSTGELF
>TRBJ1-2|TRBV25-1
ASSVAGTSIGGGYT
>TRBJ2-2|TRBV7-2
ASKGHPNTGELF
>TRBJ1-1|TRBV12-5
ASGLEGASTEAF
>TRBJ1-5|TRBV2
ASRAAMNQPQH
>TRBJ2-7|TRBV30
AWAPRAYEQY
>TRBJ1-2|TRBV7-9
ASSLEGGYGYT
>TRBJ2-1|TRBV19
ASSDRDYPYNEQF
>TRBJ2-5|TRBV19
ASSISETQY
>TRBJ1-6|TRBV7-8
ASSYLTGNPYNSPLH
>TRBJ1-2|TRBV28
ASRGTGTGVTNYGYT
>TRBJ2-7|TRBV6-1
ASKGTGYHEQY
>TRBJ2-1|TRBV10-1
ASSSGGLGNEQF
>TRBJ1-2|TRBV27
ASSSLQGADGYT
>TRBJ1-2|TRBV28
ASRQGPYGYT
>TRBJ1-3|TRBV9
ASSPVPLRGNTIY
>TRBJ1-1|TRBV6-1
ASSWGLRTEAF
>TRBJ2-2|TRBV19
ASSIGGTVPGELF
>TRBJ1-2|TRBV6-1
ASRVGTRSNYGYT
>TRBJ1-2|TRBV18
ASSPLDRDSGYT
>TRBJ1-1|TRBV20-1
SALNTEAF